This T cell receptor (beta chain) stems from a study of OX40 agonist ivuxolimab in advanced cancers. Turning to the study itself: Dose-escalation patients had hepatocellular carcinoma, melanoma, renal cell or head and neck cancer. Three patients, one with hepatocellular carcinoma and two with cutaneous melanoma, responded partially.

V lost 2 bases to trimming and J lost 7 bases, with 11 bases between them. Germline V CDR1 and CDR2: SEHNR, FQNEAQ (reference sequence). CDR3 size: 13 residues. The repertoire was sequenced with immunoSEQ multiplex PCR; TCRdb's copy has only in-frame clones and lacks some. The table includes under 70,000 clones, 75% to 90% detected once. Sample: CD4+ or CD8+ T cells sorted from blood, taken in a trial of the OX40 agonist ivuxolimab. The rearrangement joins TRBV7-9 to TRBJ1-2; unclear D gene. The receptor comes from an adult with an advanced solid tumor such as melanoma, head and neck, liver or kidney cancer. CDR3 loop: CASSLSGYSGYTF. Here the CDR3 DNA reads TGTGCCAGCAGCTTATCGGGATACAGTGGCTACACCTTC.